This T cell receptor (beta chain) is drawn from a study of beta chain features in type 1 diabetes. Study-wide points: Any HLA-type effect on TCRB rearrangement remained unresolved here. Although PCR might favor shorter templates, it would do so equally in patients and controls.

This clone was detected only a few times. Its antigen is undetermined. Investigators reverse transcribed all isolated RNA, so they sequenced expressed TCRB transcripts. Sequenced by immunoSEQ multiplex PCR; TCRdb stores in-frame clones only, minus some. The table includes 150,000 or so clones, about a tenth detected once. In germline, CDR1 is LNHNV, CDR2 YYDKDF (reference sequence). The ends were cut back, 4 bases at V and 0 bases at J, with 7 bases in the middle. The CDR3 runs 13 residues. By way of CD45RO/CCR7/CD25/CD127/CD95/CD27, the CD4+ regulatory, stem cell-like memory, central memory and naive cells were sorted.

V gene TRBV15 combines with J gene TRBJ2-7; D not resolved. Source material: central memory CD4+ T cells from blood. This sequence was found in a young man in good health. CDR3 residues: CATSIDVSYEQYF. DNA for the CDR3: TGTGCCACCAGCATAGACGTCTCCTACGAGCAGTACTTC.